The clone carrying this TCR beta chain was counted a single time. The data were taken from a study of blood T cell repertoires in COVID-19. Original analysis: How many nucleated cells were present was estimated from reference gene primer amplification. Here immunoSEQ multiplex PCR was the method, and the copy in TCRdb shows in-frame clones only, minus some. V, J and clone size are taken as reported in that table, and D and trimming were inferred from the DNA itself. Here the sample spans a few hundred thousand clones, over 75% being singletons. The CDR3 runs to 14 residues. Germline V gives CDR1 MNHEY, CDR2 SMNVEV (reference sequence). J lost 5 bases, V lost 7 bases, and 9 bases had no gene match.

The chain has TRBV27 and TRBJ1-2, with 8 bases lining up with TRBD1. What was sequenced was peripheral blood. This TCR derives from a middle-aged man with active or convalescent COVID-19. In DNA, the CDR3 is TGTGCCAGCACCCCTACAGGGGGTGGATATGGCTACACCTTC. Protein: CASTPTGGGYGYTF.